This section outlines one T cell receptor (beta chain) sequence together with its context. In the original workflow: Reference gene primer amplification gave estimated nucleated cell counts. Generated by immunoSEQ multiplex PCR, the TCRdb table keeps only in-frame clones and is missing some. That table furnishes V, J and clone size, whereas the DNA furnished D and trimming. The table shows tens of thousands of clones, with roughly 84% occurring only once. These data are taken from a study of blood T cell repertoires in COVID-19. Whole-study context: Spain, Italy and the United States supplied samples that represented acute and convalescent COVID-19. PBMCs, B-cell-depleted T cells, or T cells were the source of the cDNA or gDNA that made up the material.

Germline V gives CDR1 SGHDT, CDR2 YYEEEE. Trimming shortened V by 3 bases and J by 0 bases, and 6 bases separated the two germline ends. CDR3 size: 14 residues. V gene TRBV5-6 combines with J gene TRBJ1-4; no clear D. Sequencing input: peripheral blood. The receptor was isolated from a woman aged 60-70 years with acute or convalescent COVID-19. The CDR3 protein is CASSYGTTNEKLFF. The CDR3 DNA follows: TGTGCCAGCAGCTACGGGACAACTAATGAAAAACTGTTTTTT.